This T cell receptor (beta chain) was sequenced for a study of blood T cell repertoires in COVID-19. Ages ranged from about 18 to 89 years, with residence in 24 US areas. Here immunoSEQ multiplex PCR was the method, and the copy in TCRdb shows in-frame clones only, minus some. The table shows 220,000 or so clones, with about four fifths occurring only once. The V and J ends lost 5 bases and 5 bases respectively, with 6 bases between them. Germline loops: CDR1 PRHDT, CDR2 FYEKMQ (reference sequence). The CDR3 contains 11 residues. The receptor was derived from a woman aged 40 to 50 with acute COVID-19. Sequencing input: PBMCs or T cells enriched from blood (not recorded which). The V gene is TRBV13, the J gene TRBJ1-2; D gene unclear. CDR3 loop: CASSGGYGYTF. The CDR3 bases are TGTGCCAGCAGCGGCGGGTATGGCTACACCTTC.